The 25 T cell receptor beta chains reported below all come from one sample, sequenced in a study of OX40 agonist ivuxolimab in advanced cancers. The protocol was immunoSEQ multiplex PCR, while the TCRdb copy is restricted to in-frame clones and leaves out a portion. The sample comprises under 75,000 clones, about 90% of which are singletons, and approximately 25% rests with the top ten. Sequencing used CD4+ or CD8+ T cells sorted from blood, obtained in a trial of the OX40 agonist ivuxolimab. Receptor source: an adult with an advanced solid tumor such as melanoma, head and neck, liver or kidney cancer.

The CDR3 nucleotides are TGTGCCACCGGGGACAGCTCCTACGAGCAGTACTTC. Translated, it gives CATGDSSYEQYF. This chain joins TRBV19 and TRBJ2-7; 7 nucleotides align to TRBD1. J was trimmed by 0 bases and V by 10 bases; bases with no gene match: 3. This CDR3 contains 12 residues. The germline V gene encodes CDR1 LNHDA and CDR2 SQIVND (reference sequence).

V and J are TRBV19 and TRBJ2-1, with a tentative D call TRBD1 (5 bases). This CDR3 region has 15 residues. Germline CDR1 LNHDA, CDR2 SQIVND (reference sequence). V was trimmed by 1 base and J by 3 bases, leaving 10 bases between them. CDR3 DNA sequence: TGTGCCAGTAGTATAGGTGGGGCACGCTACAATGAGCAGTTCTTC. Translating gives CASSIGGARYNEQFF.

The rearrangement links TRBV4-2 to TRBJ2-3; the match to TRBD1 covers 8 bases. The germline gives CDR1 LGHNA, CDR2 YNFKEQ. V lost 1 base, J lost 3 bases, and 0 bases stayed unmatched. This CDR3 is built from 14 residues. This chain's CDR3 is CASSQGTGTDTQYF. The CDR3 DNA sequence: TGTGCCAGCAGCCAAGGGACAGGGACAGATACGCAGTATTTT.

The V and J genes are TRBV13 and TRBJ2-4, with a weak D call TRBD2 (5 bases). The CDR3 totals 14 residues. Germline V gene data show CDR1 as PRHDT and CDR2 as FYEKMQ (reference sequence). Trimming took 4 bases from V and 0 from J, leaving 7 bases between them. CDR3: CASSSGLAKNIQYF. CDR3 DNA sequence: TGTGCCAGCAGCTCCGGACTAGCCAAAAACATTCAGTACTTC.

V is TRBV18 and J is TRBJ2-3, with D maybe TRBD2 (5 bases). Trimming stripped 3 bases from V and 4 bases from J, with 14 bases between. Germline CDR1 and CDR2: KGHSH and LQKENI. This CDR3 contains 15 residues. Written as DNA, the CDR3 is TGTGCCAGCTCACCGTCTACACTTAGCGCAGATACGCAGTATTTT. Its translation: CASSPSTLSADTQYF.

This clone was seen just once. The rearrangement uses TRBV30 and TRBJ2-7, with D perhaps TRBD2 (6 bases). This CDR3 region has 16 residues. The germline V and J ends were trimmed by 0 bases and 3 bases, with 18 bases remaining between them. The V gene's germline CDR1 is GTSNPN and CDR2 SVGIG (reference sequence). The CDR3 is CAWSVPPLSGNYEQYF. The CDR3 DNA reads TGTGCCTGGAGTGTACCCCCCCTTAGCGGCAACTACGAGCAGTACTTC.

The chain recombines TRBV2 with TRBJ2-7; 7 nucleotides align to TRBD2. The ends lost 7 bases at V and 6 bases at J; junction bases unmatched: 6. This CDR3 comprises 12 residues. Germline values: CDR1 SNHLY, CDR2 FYNNEI. CDR3 sequence: CASTWGGGEQYF. The CDR3 DNA reads as TGTGCCAGCACCTGGGGGGGAGGCGAGCAGTACTTC.

V gene TRBV28 combines with J gene TRBJ2-7, with D uncertain. Germline V gene data show CDR1 as MDHEN and CDR2 as SYDVKM. V lost 2 bases and J 2 bases, leaving 1 base between the germline ends. This CDR3 has 11 amino acids. CDR3 sequence: CASSLAYEQYF. As DNA, the CDR3 is TGTGCCAGCAGTTTAGCCTACGAGCAGTACTTC. The whole variable domain, filled in from reference TRBV28 and TRBJ2-7, reads DVKVTQSSRYLVKRTGEKVFLECVQDMDHENMFWYRQDPGLGLRLIYFSYDVKMKEKGDIPEGYSVSREKKERFSLILESASTNQTSMYLCASSLAYEQYFGPGTRLTVT.

This chain links TRBV9 with TRBJ2-1, with 8 bases lining up with TRBD1. V shed 4 bases, J shed 1 base, and the junction held 13 bases outside the gene matches. CDR3 length equals 18 residues. Per germline, CDR1 SGDLS and CDR2 YYNGEE. This CDR3 reads CASSIRQGLGVSYNEQFF. Here the CDR3 DNA reads TGTGCCAGCAGCATTCGACAGGGGCTCGGAGTTTCCTACAATGAGCAGTTCTTC.

As DNA, the CDR3 is TGTGCCAGTAGACATGGCCTTAGCAATCAGCCCCAGCATTTT. It is translated as CASRHGLSNQPQHF. The chain is built from TRBV19 and TRBJ1-5; no clear D gene. Germline CDR1 reads LNHDA; CDR2 reads SQIVND (reference sequence). V shed 6 bases and J shed 0 bases, with 9 bases lying between them. This CDR3 has 14 residues.

The V and J genes are TRBV6-6 and TRBJ2-1; no clear D gene. V was clipped by 6 bases and J by 3 bases, with 12 bases between them. Germline CDR1 MNHNY, CDR2 SVGAGI (reference sequence). This CDR3 has 14 amino acids. The CDR3 DNA sequence: TGTGCCAGCAGCCCGTGGGTGAACTACAATGAGCAGTTCTTC. It codes for CASSPWVNYNEQFF.

This chain joins TRBV5-4 and TRBJ1-1; D not certain. Germline lookup yields CDR1 SGHNT and CDR2 YYREEE (reference sequence). V lost 1 base and J 2 bases, leaving 9 bases between the germline ends. The CDR3 extends over 14 amino acids. The CDR3 loop is CASSLLTGNTEAFF. The CDR3 nucleotides are TGTGCCAGCAGCTTGCTGACGGGTAACACTGAAGCTTTCTTT.

On this clone: The junction differs from germline at one of its ends, possibly a read error. The rearrangement links TRBV9 to TRBJ2-1; 7 bases line up with TRBD2. CDR1 is SGDLS, CDR2 YYNGEE, per germline. The CDR3 sequence is 15 residues long. DNA of the CDR3: TGTGCCAGCAGCGTAGGGGGAGGGTCCTCCAATGAGCAGTTCTTC. Protein sequence: CASSVGGGSSNEQFF.

The rearrangement joins TRBV9 to TRBJ2-3, with D possibly matching TRBD2 (6 bases). V lost 5 bases, J lost 2 bases, and 18 bases lay in between. Germline V gene lookup returns CDR1 SGDLS and CDR2 YYNGEE. This CDR3 comprises 16 residues. CDR3 amino acids: CASSEWGLPDTDTQYF. CDR3 nucleotide sequence: TGTGCCAGCAGTGAATGGGGACTTCCCGACACAGATACGCAGTATTTT.

J is TRBJ2-1 and V is TRBV20-1, with D tentatively TRBD2 (5 bases). The CDR3 spans 11 residues. Germline V gives CDR1 DFQATT, CDR2 SNEGSKA (reference sequence). CDR3: CSETSYNEQFF. In DNA, the CDR3 is TGCAGCGAAACTAGCTACAATGAGCAGTTCTTC.

The chain links TRBV5-1 to TRBJ1-4, with a tentative D call TRBD1 (6 bases). The germline CDR1 and CDR2 sequences are SGHRS and YFSETQ. Trimming took 5 bases from V and 8 from J, leaving 10 bases between them. This CDR3 region has 12 residues. The CDR3 DNA sequence: TGCGCCAGCAGTCCCAGGGGCGAAAAACTGTTTTTT. This encodes CASSPRGEKLFF.

This sequence joins TRBV9 and TRBJ2-6; 8 bases map to TRBD1. The CDR3 runs 19 residues. Germline trimming cut 4 bases from V and 0 bases from J; bases unmatched to any gene: 12. Germline assignment: CDR1 SGDLS and CDR2 YYNGEE. CDR3 DNA sequence: TGTGCCAGCAGCATTGGCGCCGGGACAGGCCTCTCTGGGGCCAACGTCCTGACTTTC. This gives the protein CASSIGAGTGLSGANVLTF.

V and J are TRBV10-3 and TRBJ2-1, with 9 bases matching TRBD2. Germline-derived CDR1 and CDR2 are ENHRY and SYGVKD. With V trimmed by 5 bases and J by 6 bases, 5 bases remained unmatched. This CDR3 has 14 residues. For the CDR3, the DNA is TGTGCCATCAGTTCCTTAGCGGGAGTCAATGAGCAGTTCTTC. It specifies CAISSLAGVNEQFF.

On this clone: Other nucleotide sequences from this sample produce the same CDR3. This chain connects TRBV4-1 to TRBJ1-1; D remains unclear. The CDR3 extends over 12 amino acids. The V end was cut by 1 base, the J end by 2 bases, with 2 bases between. From germline, CDR1 is MGHRA and CDR2 YSYEKL. The CDR3 DNA reads as TGCGCCAGCAGCCAAGGAAACACTGAAGCTTTCTTT. Its translation: CASSQGNTEAFF.

The J gene is TRBJ2-7, the V gene TRBV28, with TRBD1 matching 7 bases. The CDR3 runs to 14 residues. J was trimmed by 6 bases and V by 4 bases; bases with no gene match: 9. The germline CDR1 and CDR2 sequences are MDHEN and SYDVKM. CDR3: CASSSTTGYGEQYF. The CDR3 coding sequence is TGTGCCAGCAGTTCCACGACAGGGTACGGCGAGCAGTACTTC.

As for this clone: At one boundary the junction diverges from the germline segment, which might be a read error. The V call is TRBV7-7, the J call TRBJ1-2; tentatively, D is TRBD1 (5 bases). This CDR3 has 15 amino acids. The germline V gene encodes CDR1 SSHAT and CDR2 FNYEAQ (reference sequence). CDR3: CASSFPGQGVNGYTF. In nucleotides, the CDR3 is TGTGCTAGCAGCTTCCCAGGCCAGGGTGTAAATGGCTACACCTTC. The full variable domain, rest sourced from reference TRBV7-7 and TRBJ1-2, is GAGVSQSPRYKVTKRGQDVTLRCDPISSHATLYWYQQALGQGPEFLTYFNYEAQPDKSGLPSDRFSAERPEGSISTLTIQRTEQRDSAMYRCASSFPGQGVNGYTFGSGTRLTVV.

The chain links TRBV5-6 to TRBJ2-7, with 9 bases that match TRBD1. The CDR3 extends over 15 amino acids. The germline V gene has CDR1 SGHDT and CDR2 YYEEEE. After removal of 4 bases from V and 3 bases from J, the junction contained 8 bases not matched to a gene. The CDR3 sequence is CASSIRDRVVYEQYF. The CDR3 DNA is TGTGCCAGCAGCATCCGGGACAGGGTTGTCTACGAGCAGTACTTC.

This chain connects TRBV28 to TRBJ2-1; 8 nucleotides match TRBD1. Germline V gene data show CDR1 as MDHEN and CDR2 as SYDVKM. This CDR3 has 12 amino acids. J lost 8 bases, V lost 11 bases, and 8 bases had no gene match. The chain's CDR3 is CAVDRVRDEQFF. The CDR3 bases are TGTGCCGTGGACAGGGTTCGGGATGAGCAGTTCTTC.

The genes are TRBV18 and TRBJ2-7, with 7 bases aligning to TRBD1. The trim removed 8 bases at V and 1 base at J, leaving 20 bases unmatched. CDR3 length equals 18 residues. Looked up from germline, CDR1 is KGHSH and CDR2 is LQKENI. The CDR3 region is CASTLGTSRDSFSYEQYF. CDR3 DNA sequence: TGTGCCAGCACTCTTGGCACTTCCCGGGACAGCTTTTCCTACGAGCAGTACTTC.

This chain joins TRBV6-1 and TRBJ1-1; a weak D match, TRBD1 (5 bases). Germline CDR1 and CDR2: MNHNS and SASEGT. The germline V and J ends were trimmed by 1 base and 6 bases, with 24 bases remaining between them. The CDR3 totals 18 residues. The CDR3 bases are TGTGCCAGCAGTGAAGATCAGCAGGGTGGATTTTCTATAGCTGAAGCTTTCTTT. Its translation is CASSEDQQGGFSIAEAFF.